This T cell receptor beta chain was found in a study of cytomegalovirus exposure and HLA in healthy donors. The PCR had 60 Vbeta and 13 Jbeta primers. The authors' processing: In a later analysis, some 80 million unique TCR beta chains included roughly 11 million shared by two or more donors. The assay was immunoSEQ multiplex PCR, and TCRdb's table has in-frame clones only and misses some. The V and J calls and the clone size are those of that table, but D and trimming were determined from the DNA. The sample shows some 190,000 clones, over 70% of them seen only once. The V gene end was trimmed by 3 bases and the J gene end by 0 bases; junction bases not matched to a gene: 10. This CDR3 contains 17 residues. Germline CDR1 is SGHDT and CDR2 is YYEEEE.

Material: PBMCs. This rearrangement joins TRBV5-6 to TRBJ2-5; 8 nucleotides agree with TRBD2. This clonotype was sampled from a man aged 18 to 30 in good health and CMV-seronegative. The CDR3 protein is CASSSRRGGPYQETQYF. DNA of the CDR3: TGTGCCAGCAGCTCCCGCCGGGGGGGCCCCTACCAAGAGACCCAGTACTTC.